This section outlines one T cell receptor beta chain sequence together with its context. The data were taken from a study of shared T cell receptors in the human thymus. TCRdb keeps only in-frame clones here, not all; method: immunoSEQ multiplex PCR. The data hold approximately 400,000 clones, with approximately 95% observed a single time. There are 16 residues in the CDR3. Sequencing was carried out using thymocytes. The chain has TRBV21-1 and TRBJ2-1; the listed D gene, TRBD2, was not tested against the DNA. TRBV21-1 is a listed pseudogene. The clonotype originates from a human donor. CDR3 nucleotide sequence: TGTGCCAGCAGCAAAGCGGGCGGGGCTGGAGGTGATGAGCAGTTCTTC. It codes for CASSKAGGAGGDEQFF.